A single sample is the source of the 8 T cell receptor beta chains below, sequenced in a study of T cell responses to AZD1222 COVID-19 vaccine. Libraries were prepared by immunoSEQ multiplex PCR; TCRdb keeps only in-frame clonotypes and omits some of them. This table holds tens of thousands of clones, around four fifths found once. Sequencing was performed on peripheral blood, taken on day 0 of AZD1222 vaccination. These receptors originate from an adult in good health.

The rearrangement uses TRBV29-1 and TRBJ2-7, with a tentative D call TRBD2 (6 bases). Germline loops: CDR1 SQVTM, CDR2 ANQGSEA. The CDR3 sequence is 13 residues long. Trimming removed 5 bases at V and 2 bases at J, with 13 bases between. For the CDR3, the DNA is TGCAGCGTTAAGGGAGGCCCACCCTACGAGCAGTACTTC. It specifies CSVKGGPPYEQYF.

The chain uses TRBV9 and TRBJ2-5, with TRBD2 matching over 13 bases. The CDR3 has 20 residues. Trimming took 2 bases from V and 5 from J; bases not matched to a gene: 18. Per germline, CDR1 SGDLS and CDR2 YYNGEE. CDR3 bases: TGTGCCAGCAGCGTCGGGGGGGTGGAACTAGCGGGAGGGCCTTTTGAGACCCAGTACTTC. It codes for CASSVGGVELAGGPFETQYF.

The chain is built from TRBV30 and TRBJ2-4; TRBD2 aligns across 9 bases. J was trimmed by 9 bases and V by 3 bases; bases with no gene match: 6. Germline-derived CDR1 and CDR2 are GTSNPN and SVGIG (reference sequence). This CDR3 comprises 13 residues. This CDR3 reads CAWRGLAKGIQYF. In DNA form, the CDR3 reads TGTGCCTGGAGGGGACTAGCTAAAGGCATTCAGTACTTC. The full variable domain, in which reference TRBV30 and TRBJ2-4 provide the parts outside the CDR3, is SQTIHQWPATLVQPVGSPLSLECTVEGTSNPNLYWYRQAAGRGLQLLFYSVGIGQISSEVPQNLSASRPQDRQFILSSKKLLLSDSGFYLCAWRGLAKGIQYFGAGTRLSVL.

This CDR3 reads CASITGGRGETQYF. The CDR3 region has the DNA TGTGCCAGCATAACCGGGGGAAGAGGAGAGACCCAGTACTTC. The chain uses TRBV6-5 and TRBJ2-5; D possibly corresponds to TRBD2 (6 bases). The CDR3 runs to 14 residues. V shed 7 bases and J shed 4 bases, with 16 bases lying between them. Germline lookup yields CDR1 MNHEY and CDR2 SVGAGI.

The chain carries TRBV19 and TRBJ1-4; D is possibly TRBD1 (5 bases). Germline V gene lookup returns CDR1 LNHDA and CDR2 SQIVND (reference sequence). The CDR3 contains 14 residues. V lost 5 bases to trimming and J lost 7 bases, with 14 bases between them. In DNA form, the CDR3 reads TGTGCCAGTAGTCCCCGGCGCGGGACTGAAAAACTGTTTTTT. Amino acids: CASSPRRGTEKLFF.

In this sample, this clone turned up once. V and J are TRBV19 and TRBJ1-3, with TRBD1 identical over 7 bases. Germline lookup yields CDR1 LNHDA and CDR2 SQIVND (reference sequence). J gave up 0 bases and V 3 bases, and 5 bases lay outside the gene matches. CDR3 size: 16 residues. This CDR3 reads CASSMGGQISGNTIYF. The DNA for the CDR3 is TGTGCCAGTAGTATGGGGGGACAGATCTCTGGAAACACCATATATTTT.

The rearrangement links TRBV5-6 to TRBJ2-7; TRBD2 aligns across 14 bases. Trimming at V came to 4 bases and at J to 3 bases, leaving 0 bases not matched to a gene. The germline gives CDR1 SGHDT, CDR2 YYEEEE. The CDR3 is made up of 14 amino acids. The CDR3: CASSGTSGGYEQYF. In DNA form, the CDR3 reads TGTGCCAGCAGCGGGACTAGCGGGGGCTACGAGCAGTACTTC.

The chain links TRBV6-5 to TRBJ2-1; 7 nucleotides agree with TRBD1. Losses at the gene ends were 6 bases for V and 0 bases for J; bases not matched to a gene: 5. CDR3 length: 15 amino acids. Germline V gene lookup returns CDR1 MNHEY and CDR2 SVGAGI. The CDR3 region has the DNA TGTGCCAGCAGCCTCACAGGGGTCTCCTACAATGAGCAGTTCTTC. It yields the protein CASSLTGVSYNEQFF.